This TCR beta chain was sequenced during a study of T cells in localized non-small cell lung cancer. Data came from immunoSEQ multiplex PCR; TCRdb stores just in-frame clones and leaves some out. The profile covers about 48,000 clones, with 70% to 80% appearing a single time and about a sixth taken by the ten largest. The CDR3 contains 14 residues. Germline V gives CDR1 GTSNPN, CDR2 SVGIG (reference sequence). V dropped 0 bases and J dropped 3 bases, with 12 bases sitting between them. This specimen was peripheral blood, taken before any cancer treatment. The TCR was taken from a man aged 40-75 years with stage I squamous cell lung carcinoma. The rearrangement links TRBV30 to TRBJ2-7; D possibly uses TRBD1 or TRBD2 (6 bases each). This CDR3 reads CAWSVQGGLYEQYF. As DNA, the CDR3 is TGTGCCTGGAGTGTACAAGGGGGGCTCTACGAGCAGTACTTC.